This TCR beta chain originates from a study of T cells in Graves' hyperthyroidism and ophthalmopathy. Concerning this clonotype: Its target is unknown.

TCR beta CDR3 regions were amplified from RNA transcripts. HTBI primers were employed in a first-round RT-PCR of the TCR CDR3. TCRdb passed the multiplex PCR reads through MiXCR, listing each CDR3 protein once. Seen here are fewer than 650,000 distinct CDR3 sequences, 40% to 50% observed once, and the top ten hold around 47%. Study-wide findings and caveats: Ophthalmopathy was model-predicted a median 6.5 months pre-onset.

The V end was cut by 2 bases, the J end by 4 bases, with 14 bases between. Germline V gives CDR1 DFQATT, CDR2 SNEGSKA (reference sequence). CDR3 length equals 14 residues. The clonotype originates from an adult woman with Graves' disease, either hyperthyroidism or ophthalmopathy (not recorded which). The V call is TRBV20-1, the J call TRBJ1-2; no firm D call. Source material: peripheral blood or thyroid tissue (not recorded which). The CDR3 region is CSARSRATSYGYTF. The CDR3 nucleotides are TGCAGTGCTAGAAGTAGGGCGACTTCCTATGGCTACACCTTC.